These T cell receptor beta chains were read from a single sample in a study of T cells in Graves' hyperthyroidism and ophthalmopathy. TCRdb processed the multiplex PCR reads anew with MiXCR; each CDR3 protein has one entry. The sample consists of around 610,000 distinct CDR3 sequences, around 15% of them appearing once. Specimen: blood. These receptors all come from a woman aged 40 to 50 with Graves' ophthalmopathy. CDR3s include the opening cysteine and the closing phenylalanine or tryptophan. Each record gives: V gene, clone size, J gene, D gene, CDR3 DNA, CDR3 protein. A D gene is named only where the DNA matches it firmly. Only part of the rows carry a size: once, few, many, or a class if the clone is expanded.

TRBV28	-	TRBJ1-6	-	TGTGCCAGCAGATTAGATGAGAGCTCCTATAATTCACCCCTCCACTTT	CASRLDESSYNSPLHF
TRBV5-1	many	TRBJ2-7	TRBD2	TGCGCCAGCAGCTTGGTGGCGGGAGCCGAGCAGTACTTC	CASSLVAGAEQYF
TRBV29-1	many	TRBJ2-7	TRBD2	TGCAGCGTTGCGTGGCTAGCGGGAAGTGGCGAGCAGTACTTC	CSVAWLAGSGEQYF
TRBV11-2	many	TRBJ2-7	TRBD1	TGTGCCAGCAGGAAGCCAGGGGGCTCTTACGAGCAGTACTTC	CASRKPGGSYEQYF
TRBV5-1	-	TRBJ1-1	TRBD1	TGCGCCAGCAGCTTGCCCGGGACAGTGACTAAGGGCACTGAAGCTTTCTTT	CASSLPGTVTKGTEAFF
TRBV10-3	many	TRBJ2-7	TRBD2	TGTGCCATCAGTGAGTCGAAGGAGGGACTAGCGGGCAGGTACGAGCAGTACTTC	CAISESKEGLAGRYEQYF
TRBV9	many	TRBJ1-2	-	TGTGCCAGCAGCGTAGACAGAGAGGACTATGGCTACACCTTC	CASSVDREDYGYTF
TRBV29-1	few	TRBJ1-1	-	TGCAGCATCCACAGGGTGACTGAAGCTTTCTTT	CSIHRVTEAFF
TRBV20-1	many	TRBJ1-1	TRBD1	TGCAGTGCTAGAGATGGGGACAGAGTTTCGAACACTGAAGCTTTCTTT	CSARDGDRVSNTEAFF
TRBV6-5	many	TRBJ2-7	-	TGTGCCAGCAAGGGGGGAGGCAGCGCGGGATACGAGCAGTACTTC	CASKGGGSAGYEQYF
TRBV6-5	many	TRBJ2-5	TRBD2	TGTGCCAGCAGTTATCATTTAGCGGGAGCAGAGACCCAGTACTTC	CASSYHLAGAETQYF
TRBV6-2/TRBV6-3	many	TRBJ2-7	TRBD1	TGTGCCAGCAGAGACCGGGACAGGGTCTCCTACGAGCAGTACTTC	CASRDRDRVSYEQYF
TRBV7-6	few	TRBJ2-7	-	TGTGCCAGCAGCTTAGGGGTCCAAGGGTACGAGCAGTACTTC	CASSLGVQGYEQYF
TRBV18	many	TRBJ1-5	TRBD1	TGTGCCAGCAGTCCGGGACAGAATCAGCCCCAGCATTTT	CASSPGQNQPQHF
TRBV19	many	TRBJ1-1	TRBD1	TGTGCCAGTACTACGACAGGGGGCGGCACTGAAGCTTTCTTT	CASTTTGGGTEAFF
TRBV12-3/TRBV12-4	many	TRBJ2-5	-	TGTGCCAGCAGTGGAAGCGGTTTGGAGACCCAGTACTTC	CASSGSGLETQYF
TRBV5-1	few	TRBJ2-7	-	TGCGCCAGCAGCTTGGAGGCCATGGCTGTCGTTGAGCAGTACTTC	CASSLEAMAVVEQYF
TRBV12-3/TRBV12-4	many	TRBJ1-5	TRBD1	TGTGCCAGCAGGGGGACAGAACGCAAGCCCCAGCATTTT	CASRGTERKPQHF
TRBV11-2	many	TRBJ1-3	-	TGTGCCAGCAGCTTAGATGGAGGGAGGACTGGAAACACCATATATTTT	CASSLDGGRTGNTIYF
TRBV4-1	many	TRBJ2-7	-	TGCGCCAGCAGCCAAGGTGTTGATCGGGGAGTGATCTACGAGCAGTACTTC	CASSQGVDRGVIYEQYF
TRBV6-2/TRBV6-3	many	TRBJ2-1	-	TGTGCCAGCCAACTAACCTGGCAGCCCTACAATGAGCAGTTCTTC	CASQLTWQPYNEQFF
TRBV30	many	TRBJ1-1	-	TGTGCCTGGGCGGACGCCGTTTACACTGAAGCTTTCTTT	CAWADAVYTEAFF
TRBV6-5	many	TRBJ1-1	-	TGTGCCAGCAGTTCCCACATGTGGGGGGCTGAAGCTTTCTTT	CASSSHMWGAEAFF
TRBV7-8	many	TRBJ1-5	-	TGTGCCAGCAGCTCTCACCGGGAGAACAATCAGCCCCAGCATTTT	CASSSHRENNQPQHF
TRBV6-2/TRBV6-3	few	TRBJ2-2	TRBD2	TGTGCCAGCAGTCGGACACCACCACTAGCGGGAGGGCCGCACACCGGGGAGCTGTTTTTT	CASSRTPPLAGGPHTGELFF
TRBV12-3/TRBV12-4	once	TRBJ1-5	-	TGTGCCAGCAGTTTGTTCGGGGCCACCTTAGCTAGCAATCAGCCCCAGCATTTT	CASSLFGATLASNQPQHF
TRBV19	-	TRBJ1-1	-	TGTGCCAGTAGAATTCTGAGCCAGAAAGCTTTCTTT	CASRILSQKAFF
TRBV7-9	few	TRBJ2-6	TRBD1	TGTGCCAGCAGTAAGGGACAGGATTGGTGGGCTTTC	CASSKGQDWWAF
TRBV27	many	TRBJ2-7	TRBD2	TGTGCCAGCAGTTTATACACGACTAGCCTTACCTACGAGCAGTACTTC	CASSLYTTSLTYEQYF
TRBV12-3/TRBV12-4	many	TRBJ1-1	-	TGTGCCAGCAGTCTCGGGCGGAAGGGATCGACTGAAGCTTTCTTT	CASSLGRKGSTEAFF
TRBV6-2/TRBV6-3	few	TRBJ2-5	-	TGTGCCAGCCAATGGGCTAGGTACCAAGAGACCCAGTACTTC	CASQWARYQETQYF
TRBV7-9	many	TRBJ2-5	-	TGTGCCAGCAGCGAGGACGGCTCCCAAGAGACCCAGTACTTC	CASSEDGSQETQYF
TRBV20-1	-	TRBJ2-5	TRBD2	TGCAGTGCTAGAAGCTCGGTAGCGGGAGAGACCCAGTACTTC	CSARSSVAGETQYF
TRBV6-1	-	TRBJ2-5	-	TGTGCCAGCAGTGAAGGGTATGAGTTTGTCCAGTACTTC	CASSEGYEFVQYF
TRBV6-5	many	TRBJ2-2	-	TGTGCCAGCAGTTACTCGATAGCGGAGAACACCGGGGAGCTGTTTTTT	CASSYSIAENTGELFF
TRBV3-1	-	TRBJ1-5	-	TGTGCCAGCAGCCAACTCCCAGGGGAAGATCAGCCCCAGCATTTT	CASSQLPGEDQPQHF
TRBV6-1	-	TRBJ2-2	TRBD2	TGTGCCAGCAGAGACCTAGCGGGGGGGGGCACCGGGGAGCTGTTTTTT	CASRDLAGGGTGELFF
TRBV2	-	TRBJ1-5	TRBD1	TGTGCCAGTAGTTCGATTGGACAGGGGGCACAGCCCCAGCATTTT	CASSSIGQGAQPQHF
TRBV24-1	-	TRBJ2-7	-	TGTGCCACCAGTGATAACCAGTACGAGCAGTACTTC	CATSDNQYEQYF
TRBV15	few	TRBJ1-2	-	TGTGCCACCAGCAAGTACGGTAGGGATGGCTACACCTTC	CATSKYGRDGYTF
TRBV28	many	TRBJ1-5	-	TGTGCCAGCAGTTCTTTGAGGGGGTCTAGCAATCAGCCCCAGCATTTT	CASSSLRGSSNQPQHF
TRBV20-1	many	TRBJ2-5	TRBD2	TGCAGTGCTAGAGACTACCGACTAGCGGAAGAGACCCAGTACTTC	CSARDYRLAEETQYF
TRBV20-1	many	TRBJ1-2	-	TGCAGTGCTAGGGTTGATGGCTACACCTTC	CSARVDGYTF
TRBV28	many	TRBJ2-7	TRBD1	TGTGCCAGCAGTTCCCCGGGACAGGGGGATTACGAGCAGTACTTC	CASSSPGQGDYEQYF